This T cell receptor beta chain was identified in a study of vaccination effects on CD4 cells after COVID-19. Overall study context: Two convalescent pre-vaccine samples were taken 142 and 148 days post-diagnosis.

Antigen-specific CD4+ T cell clonotypes were called by their expansion after viral peptide-pool culture in ViraFEST. Subsequent to approximately 11 days of culture, CD4+ T cells were isolated. The person had a PCR-confirmed SARS-CoV-2 infection during March to December 2020. A peptide pool from HIV-1 Nef constituted the negative control culture. About this clone itself: What it binds is not known.

J was trimmed by 5 bases and V by 6 bases; bases with no gene match: 14. In germline, CDR1 is SGHNT, CDR2 YENEEA. The CDR3 runs 17 residues. Sequenced by immunoSEQ multiplex PCR; TCRdb stores in-frame clones only, minus some. The repertoire holds roughly 54,000 clones, with approximately 73% as singletons. The sequence derives from a human donor who had a prior SARS-CoV-2 infection. The chain combines TRBV11-3 with TRBJ2-3; 10 positions match TRBD2. Sequences were derived from CD4+ T cells from PBMCs cultured with HIV peptides, sampled before COVID-19 vaccination. Specified subset: HIV-1 Nef peptide pool negative control/reference culture. This CDR3 is CASSYPLVSGRKDTQYF. The CDR3 nucleotides are TGTGCCAGCAGTTACCCCCTGGTTAGCGGGAGGAAAGATACGCAGTATTTT.